The present T cell receptor (beta chain) was sequenced within a study of T cell changes during pregnancy in multiple sclerosis (dated by TCRdb to 2018 to 2020). With respect to the entire study: The study looked at changes in the T cell repertoire across pregnancy in women with multiple sclerosis.

Spanning cysteine to phenylalanine, the CDR3 consists of 22 amino acids. CDR3 DNA only is kept here, 66 bases in frame from base 1. The germline V gene (reference sequence) yields MNHEY for CDR1 and SMNVEV for CDR2. The V end gives up 8 bases and the J end 5 bases, leaving 30 bases in the junction not matched to a gene. Concerning this clone: Its cognate antigen has yet to be identified. No base quality values were provided; no much bigger clone lies one nucleotide off.

Libraries came from the immunoSEQ multiplex PCR assay. The source is immuneACCESS, and TCRdb retained only in-frame sequences with V and J called. Part of the clones is not carried over; for the studies checked, unresolved V genes explain less than half of this, and the remainder is unexplained. This sample has roughly 90,000 clones in its table, and approximately 94% of those were observed once. Approximately 2.2% of the sample lies in the top ten. The input for sequencing was peripheral blood, taken in the third trimester of pregnancy. The chain is assembled from TRBV27 and TRBJ2-3; the central 11 bases match TRBD2. This TCR derives from a female donor with multiple sclerosis, enrolled in a pregnancy study. The CDR3 reads CASRRSLTGTPRSGRARDTQYF. Read as DNA, the sequence is TGTGCCAGCCGGCGCTCGCTCACAGGGACCCCTCGTAGCGGGAGGGCCAGAGATACGCAGTATTTT.